This T cell receptor (beta chain) was documented in a study of blood T cell repertoires in COVID-19. Study background: There were acute and convalescent COVID-19 samples, and they came from the United States, Italy and Spain. PBMCs, B-cell-depleted T cells, or T cells were the source of the cDNA or gDNA that made up the material.

In Seattle, patients joined the study during active infection and were tracked longitudinally. The CDR3 has 14 amino acids. CDR1 and CDR2 from the germline V gene are SGHTA and FQGNSA. V was clipped by 4 bases and J by 2 bases, with 10 bases between them. This clone occurred once. How the authors handled the data: Quantification of nucleated cells was approximated via reference gene primer amplification. The assay was immunoSEQ multiplex PCR, and TCRdb's table has in-frame clones only and misses some. V, J and clone size reflect that table, while D and trimming were determined from the DNA. The repertoire holds some 300,000 clones, with nearly 90% as singletons.

The chain couples TRBV7-2 to TRBJ2-3; D possibly corresponds to TRBD2 (6 bases). The sample was peripheral blood. The receptor was isolated from a woman aged 35 to 49 with COVID-19, enrolled during active disease. DNA for the CDR3: TGTGCCAGCAGCTCAACTAGCCCCACAGATACGCAGTATTTT. Residues: CASSSTSPTDTQYF.